This is a list of T cell receptor beta chains from one sample in a study of T-cell reconstitution after alpha-beta-depleted transplantation in children. TCRdb redid the calling of the PCR reads with MiXCR, one entry per CDR3 protein. Of about 190,000 distinct CDR3 sequences in the sample, approximately 10% are singletons; the top ten hold about 12%. The sample was PBMCs, taken before TCRalphabeta/CD19-depleted stem cell transplant. These receptors were obtained from a boy younger than 10 with acute myeloid leukemia, due to receive a stem cell transplant. The CDR3 runs from the conserved cysteine through the conserved F or W. The D gene is left open where the match is weak. Clone size is given for some rows only: seen once, a few or many times, or a class if the clone is expanded.

>TRBJ1-4|TRBD1|TRBV7-4|many
TGTGCCAGGGGATTGGGACAGCGTAATGAAAAACTGTTTTTT
CARGLGQRNEKLFF
>TRBJ2-2|TRBD2|TRBV27|few
TGTGCCAGCAGCCCTATAGCGGGGGGAAGGGGGGAGCTGTTTTTT
CASSPIAGGRGELFF
>TRBJ2-5|TRBD1|TRBV5-1|many
TGCGCCAGCAGCGAGGACAGGGTTGAGACCCAGTACTTC
CASSEDRVETQYF
>TRBJ2-7|NA|TRBV6-5|NA
TGTGCCAGCAGTTACCGCCATACTACCTACGAGCAGTACTTC
CASSYRHTTYEQYF
>TRBJ2-6|NA|TRBV27|many
TGTGCCAGCAGTCCACGGCCCTCTGGGGCCAACGTCCTGACTTTC
CASSPRPSGANVLTF
>TRBJ2-6|NA|TRBV29-1|many
TGCAGCGTTCAAACGGGGGACGGGGCCAACGTCCTGACTTTC
CSVQTGDGANVLTF
>TRBJ2-5|NA|TRBV7-6|NA
TGTGCCAGCAGCATAAGACCGGGGTCAAAAGAGACCCAGTACTTC
CASSIRPGSKETQYF
>TRBJ2-5|TRBD2|TRBV24-1|many
TGTGCCACCAGTGCCAAGGGGACTAGCGGGGAAGAGACCCAGTACTTC
CATSAKGTSGEETQYF
>TRBJ2-1|TRBD2|TRBV7-3|many
TGTGCCAGCAGCTTAATGGCTAGCGGGCTAAACAATGAGCAGTTCTTC
CASSLMASGLNNEQFF
>TRBJ2-3|TRBD2|TRBV27|few
TGTGCCAGCAGCCCCTTCACCGAGGGACTAGCGGGAGGGCCGGATTTT
CASSPFTEGLAGGPDF
>TRBJ1-6|TRBD1|TRBV12-3/TRBV12-4|many
TGTGCCAGCAGGGGGACAGGCCGGGGTAATTCACCCCTCCACTTT
CASRGTGRGNSPLHF
>TRBJ2-7|NA|TRBV20-1|many
TGCAGTGCTACTCCCCCCGTAAACTACTACGAGCAGTACTTC
CSATPPVNYYEQYF
>TRBJ1-6|NA|TRBV3-1|many
TGTGCCAGCAGCCCGAGGATCGATAATTCACCCCTCCACTTT
CASSPRIDNSPLHF
>TRBJ1-6|NA|TRBV4-1|many
TGCGCCAGCAGCCCCCGACAGGCAATGGTTGCTTCACCCCTCCACTTT
CASSPRQAMVASPLHF
>TRBJ1-2|NA|TRBV29-1|many
TGCAGCGTTGAAGATAGATATGGCTACACCTTC
CSVEDRYGYTF
>TRBJ1-6|TRBD1|TRBV3-1|many
TGTGCCAGCAGCCAATTCGATTCAAGGGACAGTCTCCACTTT
CASSQFDSRDSLHF
>TRBJ1-1|NA|TRBV15|many
TGTGCCACCAGCAGAGATATCGGCACTGAAGCTTTCTTT
CATSRDIGTEAFF
>TRBJ1-2|NA|TRBV7-3|many
TGTGCCAGCAGCGCCTACACAGTTACCCCCTATGGCTACACCTTC
CASSAYTVTPYGYTF
>TRBJ2-1|NA|TRBV29-1|many
TGCAGCGTTGAGAGGACAGACGATGAGCAGTTCTTC
CSVERTDDEQFF
>TRBJ2-6|NA|TRBV5-1|many
TGCGCCAGCAGCCCCGCCTCCGGGACTGGGGCCAACGTCCTGACTTTC
CASSPASGTGANVLTF
>TRBJ2-1|TRBD2|TRBV4-1|many
TGCGCCAGCAGCCAGGATAGCGGGGGGGCCTTGAATGAGCAGTTCTTC
CASSQDSGGALNEQFF
>TRBJ2-1|TRBD2|TRBV20-1|many
TGCAGTGCGCTGCGGGGGAGCTCCTACAATGAGCAGTTCTTC
CSALRGSSYNEQFF
>TRBJ1-6|NA|TRBV7-2|many
TGTGCCAGCAGCTTGAGGGGCGCGGATTCACCCCTCCACTTT
CASSLRGADSPLHF
>TRBJ1-4|NA|TRBV25-1|many
TGTGCCAGCAGTGAGGGGGCCTCTAATGAAAAACTGTTTTTT
CASSEGASNEKLFF
>TRBJ2-2|NA|TRBV5-5|many
TGTGCCAGCAGCAGCTCAACCGGAGACCCGAACACCGGGGAGCTGTTTTTT
CASSSSTGDPNTGELFF
>TRBJ2-5|NA|TRBV5-5|many
TGTGCCAGCAGACCCTTATCCGGGACCCAAGAGACCCAGTACTTC
CASRPLSGTQETQYF
>TRBJ2-1|TRBD1|TRBV6-4|NA
TGTGCCAGCAGCAGGACAGGGGCGACTCCGCTACAAAGGAATGAGCAGTTCTTC
CASSRTGATPLQRNEQFF
>TRBJ2-3|TRBD2|TRBV11-1|many
TGTGCCAGCAGCGGGAGGGGAATCGCGGGAGGTCGTACCACAGATACGCAGTATTTT
CASSGRGIAGGRTTDTQYF
>TRBJ2-5|NA|TRBV7-1|NA
TGTGCCAGCAGCTCAACAGGGTTACAAGAGACCCAGTACTTC
CASSSTGLQETQYF
>TRBJ2-5|NA|TRBV7-9|many
TGTGCCAGCAGCCGAGATTATGGGGGGGAGACCCAGTACTTC
CASSRDYGGETQYF